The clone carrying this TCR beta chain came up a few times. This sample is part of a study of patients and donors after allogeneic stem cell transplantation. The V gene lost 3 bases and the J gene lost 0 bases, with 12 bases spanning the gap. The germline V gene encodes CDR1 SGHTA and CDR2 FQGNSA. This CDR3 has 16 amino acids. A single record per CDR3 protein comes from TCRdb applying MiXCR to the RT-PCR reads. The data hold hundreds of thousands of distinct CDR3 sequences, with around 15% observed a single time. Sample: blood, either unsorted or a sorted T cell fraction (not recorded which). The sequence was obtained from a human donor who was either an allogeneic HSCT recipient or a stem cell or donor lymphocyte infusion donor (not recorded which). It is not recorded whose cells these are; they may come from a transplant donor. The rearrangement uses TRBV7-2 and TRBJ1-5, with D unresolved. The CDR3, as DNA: TGTGCCAGCAGCTTGGGGTCTTGGGGTAGCAATCAGCCCCAGCATTTT. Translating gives CASSLGSWGSNQPQHF.